This T cell receptor beta chain was obtained from a study of T cells after posttransplantation cyclophosphamide. Broader study findings: Recipient CMV seropositivity and CMV reactivation strongly tracked TRB clonality. Later blood repertoires were often dominated by clones from the donor CD8+ memory compartment. Tissue-infiltrating T cells from skin or gut overlapped little with blood T cells.

This clone occurred many times. The antigen is undetermined. Germline lookup yields CDR1 MGHDK and CDR2 SYGVNS. Trimming stripped 6 bases from V and 7 bases from J, with 13 bases between. The length of the CDR3 is 12 residues. Repertoires were generated with immunoSEQ multiplex PCR, while TCRdb's copy carries only in-frame clones and drops some. The sample offers over 45,000 clones and no singletons, the top ten holding over 2%. Sequencing was performed on PBMCs. The TCR originated in a man aged 35 to 55 in good health, CMV-negative, and a related stem cell transplant donor. V is TRBV25-1 and J is TRBJ2-7; weak D call: TRBD2 (6 bases). The CDR3 is CASRWGGGEQYF. Here the CDR3 DNA reads TGTGCCAGCAGGTGGGGCGGAGGGGAGCAGTACTTC.